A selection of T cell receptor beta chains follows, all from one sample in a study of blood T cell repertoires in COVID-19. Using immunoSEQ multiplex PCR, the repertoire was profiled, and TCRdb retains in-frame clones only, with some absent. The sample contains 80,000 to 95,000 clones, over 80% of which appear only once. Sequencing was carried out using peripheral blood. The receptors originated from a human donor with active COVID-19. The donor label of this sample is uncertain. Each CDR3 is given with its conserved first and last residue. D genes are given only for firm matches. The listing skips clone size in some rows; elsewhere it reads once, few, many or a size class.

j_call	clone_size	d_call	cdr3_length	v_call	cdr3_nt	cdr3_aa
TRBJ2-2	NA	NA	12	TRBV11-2	TGTGCCAGCAGGCCACCTACGTTGGAGCTGTTTTTT	CASRPPTLELFF
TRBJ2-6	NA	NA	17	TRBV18	TGTGCCAGCTCACCCCGGGTCACCTCATCTGGGGCCAACGTCCTGACTTTC	CASSPRVTSSGANVLTF
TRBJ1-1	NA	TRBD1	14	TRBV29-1	TGCAGCGTTGGACAGGGGCCCCGGAACACTGAAGCTTTCTTT	CSVGQGPRNTEAFF
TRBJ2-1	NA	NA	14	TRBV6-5	TGTGCCAGCAGTTACTCGACAGAGGCCGATGAGCAGTTCTTC	CASSYSTEADEQFF
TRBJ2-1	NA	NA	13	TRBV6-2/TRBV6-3	TGTGCCAGCAGCCGCAGGGTTCTGGATGAGCAGTTCTTC	CASSRRVLDEQFF
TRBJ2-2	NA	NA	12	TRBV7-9	TGTGCCAGCAGCATAAATACCGGGGAGCTGTTTTTT	CASSINTGELFF
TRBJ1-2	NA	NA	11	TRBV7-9	TGTGCCAGCAGCTCAGGCTATGGCTACACCTTC	CASSSGYGYTF
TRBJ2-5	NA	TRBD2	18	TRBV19	TGTGCCAGTAGTATAGAGCTAGCGGGGGGGCCAAATTCAGAGACCCAGTACTTC	CASSIELAGGPNSETQYF
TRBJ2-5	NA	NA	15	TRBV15	TGTGCCACCAGCAGGGAGGCCAGGCGGCAGGAGACCCAGTACTTC	CATSREARRQETQYF
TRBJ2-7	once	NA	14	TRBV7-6	TGTGCCAGCAGCTTAGGAGTCGGGGCCTACGAGCAGTACTTC	CASSLGVGAYEQYF
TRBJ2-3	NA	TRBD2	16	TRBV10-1	TGCGCCACGGAAGTAGCGGGGGGGCCCTGCACAGATACGCAGTATTTT	CATEVAGGPCTDTQYF